This passage covers 20 T cell receptor beta chains from one sample sequenced in a study of blood T cell repertoires in COVID-19. TCRdb keeps only in-frame clones here, not all; method: immunoSEQ multiplex PCR. The sample shows some 220,000 clones, around 80% of them seen only once. Sequences were obtained from peripheral blood. The receptors originated from a woman in her seventies with acute or convalescent COVID-19.

This clone was found many times. The gene calls are TRBV19 and TRBJ2-3; D is undetermined. Germline loops: CDR1 LNHDA, CDR2 SQIVND (reference sequence). The CDR3 length is 15 residues. Trimming took 0 bases from V and 0 from J, leaving 7 bases between them. CDR3 loop: CASSIDRASTDTQYF. DNA for the CDR3: TGTGCCAGTAGTATAGACCGCGCTAGCACAGATACGCAGTATTTT.

This clone was recorded only once. The chain employs TRBV18 and TRBJ2-2; TRBD2 aligns across 7 bases. V lost 2 bases and J lost 3; bases outside the gene matches: 3. CDR1 KGHSH and CDR2 LQKENI come from the germline V gene. The length of the CDR3 is 15 residues. The CDR3 sequence is CASSPSSGDTGELFF. CDR3 DNA sequence: TGTGCCAGCTCACCAAGCAGCGGGGACACCGGGGAGCTGTTTTTT.

The rearrangement joins TRBV4-3 to TRBJ2-3, with D unresolved. The CDR3 has 13 amino acids. Germline values: CDR1 LGHNA, CDR2 YSLEER. V was shortened by 1 base and J by 7 bases, with 9 bases between the two germline ends. The chain's CDR3 is CASSQGGPNTQYF. The CDR3, as DNA: TGCGCCAGCAGCCAAGGTGGGCCAAATACGCAGTATTTT.

The rearrangement links TRBV19 to TRBJ1-5, with D possibly TRBD1 on 5 matching bases. Germline values: CDR1 LNHDA, CDR2 SQIVND (reference sequence). The CDR3 extends over 16 amino acids. Trimming removed 6 bases at V and 3 bases at J, with 18 bases between. The CDR3 loop is CASSPGSGALNQPQHF. In nucleotides, the CDR3 is TGTGCCAGTAGCCCGGGCAGCGGGGCCCTCAATCAGCCCCAGCATTTT.

This chain uses TRBV6-5 with TRBJ2-1, with 10 bases aligning to TRBD1. The CDR3 has 14 amino acids. In germline, CDR1 is MNHEY, CDR2 SVGAGI. J was trimmed by 3 bases and V by 9 bases; bases with no gene match: 5. The DNA for the CDR3 is TGTGCCAGTTTGACAGGGGGCGGCTACAATGAGCAGTTCTTC. Its translation is CASLTGGGYNEQFF.

This chain connects TRBV11-2 to TRBJ1-1; D possibly corresponds to TRBD1 (5 bases). CDR3 length: 13 residues. Trimming took off 1 base at V and 5 bases at J, with 8 bases between the two ends. CDR1 is SGHAT, CDR2 FQNNGV, per germline. CDR3 DNA sequence: TGTGCCAGCAGCTTAGTCAGGGAAACTGAAGCTTTCTTT. Protein product: CASSLVRETEAFF.

The V call is TRBV3-1 (or the pseudogene TRBV3-2), the J call TRBJ2-2; 8 bases map to TRBD2. The CDR3 length is 15 residues. Trimming removed 4 bases from V and 7 bases from J; junction bases left unmatched: 8. Germline-derived CDR1 and CDR2 are LGHDT and YNNKEL (reference sequence). CDR3 residues: CASSLSAGVGGELFF. CDR3 in DNA: TGTGCCAGCAGCCTCTCAGCGGGGGTCGGCGGGGAGCTGTTTTTT.

This chain joins TRBV5-1 and TRBJ1-4; perhaps TRBD1 as D (5 bases). The germline gives CDR1 SGHRS, CDR2 YFSETQ. Trimming pared 5 bases from V and 2 bases from J, leaving 16 bases between. The CDR3 is 16 residues long. CDR3 sequence (DNA): TGCGCCAGCAGTCGTAACACCGGGGGGACTAATGAAAAACTGTTTTTT. This sequence encodes CASSRNTGGTNEKLFF.

The chain has TRBV5-1 and TRBJ1-6; D is possibly TRBD1 (6 bases). The CDR3 contains 14 residues. V lost 7 bases and J 5 bases, leaving 13 bases between the germline ends. Germline V lookup: CDR1 SGHRS, CDR2 YFSETQ. CDR3 residues: CASQLGQNNSPLHF. The DNA of the CDR3 is TGCGCCAGCCAATTAGGACAGAATAATTCACCCCTCCACTTT.

CDR3 sequence reads: CASSQAAGQFNEQYF. The CDR3 DNA reads TGCGCCAGCAGCCAAGCTGCGGGACAGTTTAACGAGCAGTACTTC. The chain is built from TRBV4-1 and TRBJ2-7, with D perhaps TRBD1 (7 bases). CDR3 size: 15 residues. The V end was cut by 1 base, the J end by 5 bases, with 15 bases between. Per the germline V gene, CDR1 is MGHRA and CDR2 is YSYEKL.

The V gene is TRBV12-5, the J gene TRBJ1-5; 7 nucleotides line up with TRBD1. The CDR3 extends over 14 amino acids. With 4 bases clipped from V and 7 bases from J, the junction kept 7 bases outside the gene matches. CDR1 is LGHNT, CDR2 FRNRAP, per germline. In DNA form, the CDR3 reads TGTGCTAGTGGTTCGGGACAGCCCGGACAGCCCCAGCATTTT. Its protein product is CASGSGQPGQPQHF. The full variable domain, rest sourced from reference TRBV12-5 and TRBJ1-5, is DARVTQTPRHKVTEMGQEVTMRCQPILGHNTVFWYRQTMMQGLELLAYFRNRAPLDDSGMPKDRFSAEMPDATLATLKIQPSEPRDSAVYFCASGSGQPGQPQHFGDGTRLSIL.

For this clone: Other DNA sequences in the sample encode the same CDR3. This sequence joins TRBV18 and TRBJ2-5; 16 nucleotides line up with TRBD2. CDR3 length: 18 amino acids. The V gene end was trimmed by 6 bases and the J gene end by 2 bases; junction bases not matched to a gene: 9. From germline, CDR1 is KGHSH and CDR2 LQKENI. Here the CDR3 reads CASSSGLAGGPVQETQYF. The CDR3 DNA reads TGTGCCAGCTCGTCGGGACTAGCGGGGGGGCCTGTGCAAGAGACCCAGTACTTC.

The sample holds one count of this clone. V and J are TRBV18 and TRBJ2-7, with TRBD2 as a possible D gene (6 bases). V was pared by 4 bases and J by 4 bases, with 17 bases between. This CDR3 is built from 15 residues. Germline V gives CDR1 KGHSH, CDR2 LQKENI. The CDR3 reads CASSLSSGGSYEQYF. The CDR3 region has the DNA TGTGCCAGCTCACTCTCCTCCGGGGGTTCTTACGAGCAGTACTTC. The whole variable domain, filled in from reference TRBV18 and TRBJ2-7, reads NAGVMQNPRHLVRRRGQEARLRCSPMKGHSHVYWYRQLPEEGLKFMVYLQKENIIDESGMPKERFSAEFPKEGPSILRIQQVVRGDSAAYFCASSLSSGGSYEQYFGPGTRLTVT.

The rearrangement joins TRBV6-2 or TRBV6-3 to TRBJ2-5; 7 bases map to TRBD1. The CDR3 runs to 16 residues. The germline CDR1 and CDR2 sequences are MNHEY and SVGEGT. V dropped 2 bases and J dropped 5; count of bases not matched to a gene: 11. The CDR3 protein is CASSYPAFDRDETQYF. CDR3 bases: TGTGCCAGCAGTTACCCTGCTTTTGACAGGGATGAGACCCAGTACTTC.

A few counts support this clone. This chain connects TRBV18 to TRBJ1-1; D might be TRBD1 (6 bases). CDR1 and CDR2 (germline): KGHSH, LQKENI. V was shortened by 3 bases and J by 6 bases, with 20 bases between the two germline ends. This CDR3 region has 16 residues. CDR3 amino acids: CASSPRAGGLEAEAFF. CDR3 bases: TGTGCCAGCTCACCCCGGGCGGGGGGGCTGGAGGCTGAAGCTTTCTTT.

J is TRBJ2-5 and V is TRBV10-3; D possibly corresponds to TRBD2 (6 bases). CDR3 length equals 14 residues. Germline V gene sequence: CDR1 ENHRY, CDR2 SYGVKD. With 10 bases removed from V and 0 bases from J, the gap between germline ends came to 15 bases. The CDR3 region has the DNA TGTGCCACCCGGGACTCCCAGTACCAAGAGACCCAGTACTTC. This sequence encodes CATRDSQYQETQYF.

The chain joins TRBV27 to TRBJ2-2; a possible D gene is TRBD1 (5 bases). This CDR3 region has 16 residues. In germline, CDR1 is MNHEY, CDR2 SMNVEV (reference sequence). V was pared by 2 bases and J by 4 bases, with 14 bases between. In DNA, the CDR3 is TGTGCCAGCAGTTTACAGGGTGGCGTATTCACCGGGGAGCTGTTTTTT. This translates into CASSLQGGVFTGELFF.

The rearrangement uses TRBV12-3 or TRBV12-4 and TRBJ1-1, with a weak D call TRBD1 (5 bases). The length of the CDR3 is 13 residues. V was cut by 3 bases and J by 6 bases, with 11 bases left in between. The CDR3 is CASSFGRGAEAFF. CDR3 coding DNA: TGTGCCAGCAGTTTTGGCCGGGGGGCTGAAGCTTTCTTT.

V usage is TRBV10-1 and J usage is TRBJ2-2; TRBD1 agrees at 7 bases. The CDR3 runs 14 residues. CDR1 and CDR2 from the germline V gene are WNHNN and SYGVQD (reference sequence). J lost 5 bases, V lost 6 bases, and 6 bases had no gene match. CDR3 in amino acids: CASRPGQKTGELFF. DNA of the CDR3: TGCGCCAGCAGGCCGGGACAGAAAACCGGGGAGCTGTTTTTT.

The rearrangement uses TRBV5-1 and TRBJ2-1; 13 bases line up with TRBD2. Germline V CDR1 and CDR2: SGHRS, YFSETQ. J lost 8 bases, V lost 5 bases, and 10 bases had no gene match. The CDR3 consists of 16 residues. The CDR3 nucleotides are TGCGCCAGCAGTGTTCCGACTAGCGGGGGGCAAGATGAGCAGTTCTTC. Translation: CASSVPTSGGQDEQFF.